The present entry profiles one TCR beta chain with its context. This entry belongs to a study of blood T cell repertoires in COVID-19. Only in-frame clones appear in the TCRdb table, and some are missing; sequencing was by immunoSEQ multiplex PCR. Seen here are around 230,000 clones, roughly 86% observed once, and the top ten hold 2.5% to 3.5%. The TCR comes from a woman in her forties with acute COVID-19. The sample consisted of PBMCs or T cells enriched from blood (not recorded which).

DNA of the CDR3: TGTGCCAGCACCCACCCTGGGGCAGGGGTGAATTCACCCCTCCACTTT. Its translation is CASTHPGAGVNSPLHF. This rearrangement joins TRBV7-9 to TRBJ1-6, with D maybe TRBD1 (6 bases). In germline, CDR1 is SEHNR, CDR2 FQNEAQ (reference sequence). The germline V and J ends were trimmed by 7 bases and 7 bases, with 20 bases remaining between them. This CDR3 has 16 residues.